This TCR beta chain was recovered during a study of cytomegalovirus exposure and HLA in healthy donors (dated by TCRdb to the late 2010s). Regarding the study in general: An earlier analysis of several hundred of the donors reported about 250 Gb of sequence data and roughly 100 million unique TCR beta sequences from some 180 million T cells. A later analysis re-analyzed previously published TCR beta repertoires from 666 donors and added high-resolution HLA genotyping to study TCR occurrence patterns. The T cell repertoires of several hundred subjects were profiled by immunosequencing and related to cytomegalovirus serostatus. To predict cytomegalovirus infection status, the study combined high-throughput TCR immunosequencing, statistical association of individual TCRs with disease status, and machine learning. Every repertoire in the discovery cohort had been generated on one and the same sequencing platform. A few DR-DQ haplotypes were treated as single units for association and clustering because of strong linkage in the cohort. Along with the roughly 700-subject first cohort, a separate validation cohort of about 110 different subjects was used. The later analysis used no new phenotypic data to find candidate immune exposures, relying instead on TCR beta sequences and their occurrence across donors. Class I and class II HLA loci were covered by the typing at four-digit resolution. Of the roughly 400 genotyped donors, 65% to 90% fell in the genetic ancestry cluster associated with self-reported Caucasian donors. The aim of the study was to test whether cataloging public T cell receptors could identify signatures of past pathogen exposure. In an earlier analysis of 587 of the donors, high-throughput TCR beta sequencing was used to judge whether each TCR beta V gene segment behaved as functional or pseudogenic. The number of typed donors differed by locus: about 620-640 for A, B, C, DRB1 and DQB1; approximately 520 for DQA1; fewer than 610 for DPA1; and 400 to 480 for DPB1. Donor age, sex, ethnicity and CMV serostatus were compiled together with the repertoire data. An early release covering 550 to 650 HLA-typed donors comprised around 300 gigabases of sequencing data and 85 million or so unique TCR sequences. Across approximately 400 genotyped donors of the cohort, an average of about 240,000 unique TCR beta nucleotide sequences per donor were sequenced, and 15% to 20% of those sequences were non-productive. A later genetic analysis used genome-wide SNP genotypes for about 65% of the roughly 670 donors, treating that subset as a discovery cohort. Broad study findings and their caveats: The authors suggested that the approach could potentially be generalized to other disease states and immunological phenotypes. The cohort was sequenced for TCR beta chains only, and without alpha or paired-chain data the features that could be detected were limited. According to a later analysis, most CMV-associated TCR beta chains appeared to be HLA-restricted, and the HLA associations seemed to be driven largely by CMV exposure. Specific HLA alleles were associated with 15,000 to 20,000 TCR beta sequences at a false discovery rate of 0.05 in a later analysis. In a later analysis, HLA-associated TCR beta chains showed more clonal expansion and lower generation probabilities than non-associated chains that were equally common. Correlated functional status among segregating V segments might reflect linkage disequilibrium, but an unknown experimental factor could not be ruled out. Roughly uniform sequencing depth across donors was assumed in presence/absence analyses, although this assumption may not hold. A later genetic analysis reported fewer N-insertions in productive TCRs among donors in an Asian-associated ancestry cluster than the approximately 700-donor mean. A further reported finding was that TCR beta sequences accurately predicted the HLA-A and HLA-B alleles for most subjects in the first cohort. An earlier analysis of around 500 of the donors showed that most TCR beta V segments appeared in productive rearrangements either about 87% or about 30% of the time, which broadly matched IMGT annotations. HLA typing was unavailable for some donors at each locus, so association tests used only the typed subset. The study gave a list of around 170 TCR beta chains associated with cytomegalovirus. For the cohort, immune exposure information was limited to CMV serostatus. A cluster of highly shared sequence variants was judged likely to be a technical artifact of the sequencing pipeline. V-gene and J-gene trimming of TCR beta chains was associated with a missense DCLRE1C variant in a later genetic analysis, and the association was replicated in an independent cohort. A later analysis reported that several top co-occurrence clusters appeared linked to parvovirus B19, influenza, CMV and Epstein-Barr virus. The classifier was reported to diagnose cytomegalovirus status with high specificity and sensitivity in both the original and validation cohorts. Across donors, most TCR sequences were observed very rarely, whereas some public TCRs were present in many individuals. Seventeen rarely observed V segments, including chromosome 9 orphons, were excluded from the earlier analysis of approximately 600 of the donors because counts were too low. In vitro tests confirmed that three of the cytomegalovirus-associated TCR beta chains recognize cytomegalovirus antigens. In a later analysis, the rate of TCR association differed among HLA loci, with DRB1 alleles having the most associated TCRs and HLA-C alleles having the fewest. Assigning TCR associations to individual alleles was difficult when HLA alleles, especially DR and DQ, strongly co-occurred.

The cohort was made up of 666 healthy bone marrow donors. All cohort members were sampled while nominally healthy, although unrecorded immune exposures were likely present. The donor was CMV seropositive and belonged to the group of 250 to 350 seropositive cohort members. A peripheral blood sample was collected from each donor, and TCR beta sequencing was performed on peripheral blood mononuclear cells. Genomic DNA extraction from the blood cell samples was performed with the Qiagen DNeasy Blood Extraction Kit. Libraries were made using the immunoSEQ multiplex PCR assay. For the multiplex PCR, a mixture combining 60 forward primers for TCR Vbeta segments and 13 reverse primers for TCR Jbeta segments was used. A multiplex PCR assay on genomic DNA amplified the CDR3 region of rearranged TCR beta genes. The amplified TCR beta libraries were sequenced on the Illumina HiSeq System as 87-base-pair reads. As for the authors' bioinformatics: In a later analysis, some 80 million unique TCR beta chains were counted across the approximately 670 repertoires, and roughly 9.9 million of these chains were shared by at least two donors. A nearest-neighbor algorithm error-corrected the raw reads and collapsed the reads into unique sequences, merging closely related sequences to remove PCR and sequencing errors. CDR3 sequences were aligned to IMGT reference sequences to assign V, D and J gene segments. For a sequence to be retained, at least a six-nucleotide match to both a V gene segment and a J gene segment was required. Rearrangements were classified as productive when the CDR3 lacked stop codons and remained in frame with V and J, and all other rearrangements were classified as non-productive. Following IMGT convention, CDR3 was defined as the stretch from the second conserved V-encoded cysteine to the conserved J-encoded phenylalanine. In an earlier analysis of around 570 of the donors, sequences lacking an unambiguous match to a single V gene segment were excluded. In an earlier analysis of 587 of the donors, a V segment was called functional when productive rearrangements were above 56.7%, and segregating when the standard deviation between donors exceeded 5%. A statistical classification framework was developed to diagnose cytomegalovirus status using the catalog of TCR beta chain sequences. A later analysis assigned V and J genes by comparing TCR nucleotide sequences with IMGT/GENE-DB human TR gene sequences. The TCRdist pipeline was used in a later analysis to assign CDR3 sequences and most-parsimonious VDJ recombination scenarios. In a later analysis, each TCR beta chain was defined by its CDR3 amino acid sequence together with its V-gene family, and reads without a unique V-gene family were excluded. To address suspected cross-contamination and a sequencing artifact, a later analysis removed 592 highly shared, low-generation-probability nucleotide sequences. In a later analysis, a clonal expansion index for each public chain was calculated from normalized within-repertoire ranks of inferred template counts. In a later analysis, generation probabilities were computed with a VDJ recombination model fitted to out-of-frame rearrangements, and the resulting probabilities were checked against IGoR. In a later analysis, TCR-TCR, TCR-HLA and TCR-CMV co-occurrence was scored with hypergeometric tests, and a repertoire-size bias correction was applied to TCR pairs. A later analysis estimated false discovery rates by permuting HLA or CMV assignments 20 times. A later analysis grouped co-occurring TCRs with DBSCAN, adding TCRdist sequence similarity when clustering within HLA-allele-positive subsets. For co-occurrence clustering, repertoires with fewer than 30,000 or more than 120,000 public chains were excluded, along with five repertoires with anomalous nucleotide sharing. TCRdb carries this immuneACCESS record with in-frame sequences only. Its versions omit some clonotypes, under half of them owing to an unresolved V gene in the studies checked, with the rest unexplained. Clonal size and the V and J genes are those of that table, whereas D and trimming came from the DNA. Present in this sample are approximately 160,000 clones, over 70% of which were seen just once. The leading ten clones occupy about 3% of the sample.

This clone was found once. This clone's antigen is unknown. No base quality values were provided; no much bigger clone lies one nucleotide off. Specimen: PBMCs. The sequence came from a woman aged 50 to 60 in good health and CMV-seropositive.

This receptor carries the CDR3 CASTERGGTNEKLFF. In nucleotide form, the sequence is TGTGCCAGCACCGAGAGGGGGGGGACTAATGAAAAACTGTTTTTT. This receptor chain uses TRBV7-9 and TRBJ1-4; the D region possibly corresponds to TRBD1 (6 bases align). There are 15 amino acids in the CDR3, from cysteine to phenylalanine inclusive. Only the CDR3 DNA is retained, 45 bases long and in frame from the first base. V lost 7 bases and J lost 2 bases; the stretch between them is 14 bases long. The germline V gene (reference sequence) gives CDR1 as SEHNR and CDR2 as FQNEAQ.